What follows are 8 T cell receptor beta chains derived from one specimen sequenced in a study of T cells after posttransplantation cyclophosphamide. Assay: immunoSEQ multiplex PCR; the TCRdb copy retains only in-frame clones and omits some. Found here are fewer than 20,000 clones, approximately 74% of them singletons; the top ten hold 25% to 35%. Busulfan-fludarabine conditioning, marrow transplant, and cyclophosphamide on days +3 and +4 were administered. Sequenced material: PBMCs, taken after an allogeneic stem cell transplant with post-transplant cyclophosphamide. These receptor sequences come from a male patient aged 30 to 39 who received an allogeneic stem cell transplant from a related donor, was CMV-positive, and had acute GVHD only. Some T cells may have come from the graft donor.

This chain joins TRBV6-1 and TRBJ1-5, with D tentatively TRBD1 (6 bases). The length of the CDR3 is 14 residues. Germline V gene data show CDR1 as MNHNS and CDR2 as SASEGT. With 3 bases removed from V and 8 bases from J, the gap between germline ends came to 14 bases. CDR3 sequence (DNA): TGTGCCAGCAGTGAGGCAGGGGCTGAGGAGCCCCAGCATTTT. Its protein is CASSEAGAEEPQHF.

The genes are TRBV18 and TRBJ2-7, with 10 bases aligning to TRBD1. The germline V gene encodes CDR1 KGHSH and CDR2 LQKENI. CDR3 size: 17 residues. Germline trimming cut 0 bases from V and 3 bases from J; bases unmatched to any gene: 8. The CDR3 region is CASSPPFRGTGDYEQYF. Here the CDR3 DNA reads TGTGCCAGCTCACCACCGTTCCGGGGGACAGGGGACTACGAGCAGTACTTC.

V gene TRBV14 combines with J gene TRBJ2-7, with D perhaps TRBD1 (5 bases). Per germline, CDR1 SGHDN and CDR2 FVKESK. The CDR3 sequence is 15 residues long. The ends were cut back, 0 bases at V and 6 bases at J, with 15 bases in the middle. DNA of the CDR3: TGTGCCAGCAGCCAAGAGGGTGCAGGGAATATCGAGCAGTACTTC. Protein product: CASSQEGAGNIEQYF.

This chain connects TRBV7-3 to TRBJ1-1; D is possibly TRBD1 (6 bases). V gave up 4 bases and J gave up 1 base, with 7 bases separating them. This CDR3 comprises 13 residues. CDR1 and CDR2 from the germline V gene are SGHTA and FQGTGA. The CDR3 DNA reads TGTGCCAGCAGCTCGACAGGGAACACTGAAGCTTTCTTT. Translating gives CASSSTGNTEAFF.

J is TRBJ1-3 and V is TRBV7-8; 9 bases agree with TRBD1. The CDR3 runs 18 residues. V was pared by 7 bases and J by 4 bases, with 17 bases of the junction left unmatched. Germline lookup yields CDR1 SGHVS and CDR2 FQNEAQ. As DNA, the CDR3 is TGTGCCAGCATCCCCCTCCTCCACCTTACAGGGGGCGGAAACACCATATATTTT. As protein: CASIPLLHLTGGGNTIYF.

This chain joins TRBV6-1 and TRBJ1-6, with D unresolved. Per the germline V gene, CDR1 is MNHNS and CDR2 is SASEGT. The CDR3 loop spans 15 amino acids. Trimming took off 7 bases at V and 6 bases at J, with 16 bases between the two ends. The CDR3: CASIAGTVSNSPLHF. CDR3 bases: TGTGCCAGCATTGCGGGCACGGTCAGTAATTCACCCCTCCACTTT.

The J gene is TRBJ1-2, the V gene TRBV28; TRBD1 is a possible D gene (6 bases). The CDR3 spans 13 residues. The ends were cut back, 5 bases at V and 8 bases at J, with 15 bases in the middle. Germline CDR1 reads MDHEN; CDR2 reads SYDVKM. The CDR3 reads CASSTRGTSGYTF. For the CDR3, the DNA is TGTGCCAGCAGTACAAGGGGGACGAGCGGCTACACCTTC.

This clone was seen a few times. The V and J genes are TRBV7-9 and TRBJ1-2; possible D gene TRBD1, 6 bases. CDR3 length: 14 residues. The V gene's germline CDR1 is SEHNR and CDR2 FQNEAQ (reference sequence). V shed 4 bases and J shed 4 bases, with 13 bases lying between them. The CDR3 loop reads CASSSDRFFYGYTF. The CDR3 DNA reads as TGTGCCAGCAGCTCGGACAGATTTTTCTATGGCTACACCTTC.